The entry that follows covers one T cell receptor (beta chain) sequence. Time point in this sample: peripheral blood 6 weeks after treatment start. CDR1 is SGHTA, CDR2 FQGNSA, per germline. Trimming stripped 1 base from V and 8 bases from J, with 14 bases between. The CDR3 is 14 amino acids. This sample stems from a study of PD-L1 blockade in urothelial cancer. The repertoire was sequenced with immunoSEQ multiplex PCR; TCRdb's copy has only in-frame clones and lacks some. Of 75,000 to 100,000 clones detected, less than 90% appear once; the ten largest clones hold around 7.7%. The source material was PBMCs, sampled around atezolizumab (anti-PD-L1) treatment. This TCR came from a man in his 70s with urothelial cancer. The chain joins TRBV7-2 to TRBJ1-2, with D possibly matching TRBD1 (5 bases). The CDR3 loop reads CASSLGGVLEGYTF. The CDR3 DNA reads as TGTGCCAGCAGCTTAGGGGGGGTCCTCGAGGGCTACACCTTC.